A single sample is the source of the 21 T cell receptor beta chains below, sequenced in a study of blood T cells in healthy people across ages. The use of a sample-barcoded 5' primer and a J-beta primer mix characterized a second PCR of about 6 to 11 cycles. TCRdb redid the calling of the 5' RACE reads with MiXCR, one entry per CDR3 protein. In the table there are hundreds of thousands of distinct CDR3 sequences, less than 40% of which are singletons. The material sequenced was blood. These TCRs come from a woman older than 75 in good health.

The V call is TRBV7-2, the J call TRBJ2-7; no clear D gene. Germline assignment: CDR1 SGHTA and CDR2 FQGNSA. The germline V and J ends were trimmed by 2 bases and 2 bases, with 16 bases remaining between them. This CDR3 has 16 amino acids. This CDR3 is CASSLIGPRLTYEQYF. CDR3 DNA: TGTGCCAGCAGCTTAATCGGGCCCCGATTGACCTACGAGCAGTACTTC.

The rearrangement joins TRBV2 to TRBJ1-5; D remains ambiguous. There are 15 residues in the CDR3. V shed 10 bases and J shed 1 base, with 17 bases lying between them. Per the germline V gene, CDR1 is SNHLY and CDR2 is FYNNEI. The CDR3, as DNA: TGTGCCACCCGGGCAGAGGCGGGGAGCAATCAGCCCCAGCATTTT. Residues: CATRAEAGSNQPQHF.

This clonotype has ten or more counts. Sequence at one end of the junction differs from germline and may be a read error. The chain joins TRBV7-2 to TRBJ2-2, with 12 bases lining up with TRBD2. Germline assignment: CDR1 SGHTA and CDR2 FQGNSA. This CDR3 has 18 residues. The CDR3 DNA reads as TGTGCCAGCAGCCTAGCACTAGCGGGGGGATCGGGGGCCGGGGAGCTGTTTTTT. Its translation is CASSLALAGGSGAGELFF. The entire variable domain, with the rest obtained from reference TRBV7-2 and TRBJ2-2, is as follows: GAGVSQSPSNKVTEKGKDVELRCDPISGHTALYWYRQSLGQGLEFLIYFQGNSAPDKSGLPSDRFSAERTGGSVSTLTIQRTQQEDSAVYLCASSLALAGGSGAGELFFGEGSRLTVL.

The sample holds many counts of this clonotype. The chain links TRBV4-2 to TRBJ2-7; the match to TRBD2 covers 8 bases. With V trimmed by 4 bases and J by 2 bases, 10 bases remained unmatched. The CDR3 contains 16 residues. In germline, CDR1 is LGHNA, CDR2 YNFKEQ. CDR3 amino acids: CASSRGSGGPPYEQYF. CDR3 sequence (DNA): TGTGCCAGCAGCCGAGGGAGCGGGGGACCTCCCTACGAGCAGTACTTC.

In this sample, this clonotype turned up many times. The chain couples TRBV24-1 to TRBJ2-3; possibly TRBD1 for D (6 bases). This CDR3 is built from 16 residues. V was shortened by 6 bases and J by 2 bases, with 17 bases between the two germline ends. Germline V gene lookup returns CDR1 KGHDR and CDR2 SFDVKD. CDR3 region: CATSLGGRGFTDTQYF. The DNA for the CDR3 is TGTGCCACCAGTCTTGGTGGCAGGGGATTCACAGATACGCAGTATTTT.

This clonotype has ten or more counts. This rearrangement joins TRBV6-1 to TRBJ2-7; 7 nucleotides line up with TRBD1. In germline, CDR1 is MNHNS, CDR2 SASEGT. V dropped 10 bases and J dropped 0; count of bases not matched to a gene: 9. This CDR3 has 14 residues. CDR3 DNA sequence: TGTGCCACCAAACAGGGGCCTAGCTCCTACGAGCAGTACTTC. This gives the protein CATKQGPSSYEQYF.

The chain is built from TRBV6-2 or TRBV6-3 and TRBJ2-4, with 8 positions matching TRBD2. The DNA end lines up better with TRBJ2-7; the J call may be wrong. This CDR3 is 16 amino acids long. The germline V gene has CDR1 MNHEY and CDR2 SVGEGT. CDR3 coding DNA: TGTGCCAGCAGTTACGGGTCTAGCGGGCCCCGCTACGAGCAGTACTTC. It is translated as CASSYGSSGPRYEQYF.

In this sample, this clonotype turned up a few times. A read error may be the cause here, since a much bigger clone is one base away. The V call is TRBV5-5, the J call TRBJ2-7; D perhaps matches TRBD2 (5 bases). The CDR3 covers 15 residues. The germline gives CDR1 SGHKS, CDR2 YYEKEE (reference sequence). The V and J ends lost 1 base and 7 bases respectively, with 18 bases between them. CDR3 amino acids: CASSLTPGSYNEQYF. As DNA, the CDR3 is TGTGCCAGCAGCTTGACGCCGGGGTCCTACAATGAGCAGTACTTC.

This clonotype was seen ten or more times. The chain has TRBV29-1 and TRBJ2-5, with 7 bases identical to TRBD2. The trim removed 3 bases at V and 6 bases at J, leaving 10 bases unmatched. In germline, CDR1 is SQVTM, CDR2 ANQGSEA. The CDR3 is made up of 14 amino acids. The DNA for the CDR3 is TGCAGCGTTGACGACTCGGGGGGTCTAAAGACCCAGTACTTC. It is translated as CSVDDSGGLKTQYF.

This clonotype was picked up many times. The CDR3, as DNA: TGTGCCAGCAGCTTAGAAGCGTGGAACACTGAAGCTTTCTTT. This gives the protein CASSLEAWNTEAFF. The chain uses TRBV7-2 and TRBJ1-1; D is undetermined. This CDR3 is 14 amino acids long. Germline CDR1 reads SGHTA; CDR2 reads FQGNSA. V lost 1 base to trimming and J lost 1 base, with 7 bases between them.

The rearrangement joins TRBV7-9 to TRBJ2-5; 8 bases map to TRBD2. CDR1 is SEHNR, CDR2 FQNEAQ, per germline (reference sequence). This CDR3 spans 16 amino acids. After removal of 3 bases from V and 5 bases from J, the junction contained 11 bases not matched to a gene. The CDR3 spells CASSLNAGLEGETQYF. The CDR3 bases are TGTGCCAGCAGCTTGAATGCGGGACTAGAAGGGGAGACCCAGTACTTC.

The V and J genes are TRBV20-1 and TRBJ2-2; 10 bases are a match to TRBD1. Germline lookup yields CDR1 DFQATT and CDR2 SNEGSKA (reference sequence). The CDR3 covers 15 residues. The ends lost 6 bases at V and 1 base at J; junction bases unmatched: 5. CDR3 sequence reads: CSANRDRGNTGELFF. CDR3 in DNA: TGCAGTGCGAACCGGGACAGGGGGAACACCGGGGAGCTGTTTTTT.

This clonotype was counted ten times or more. The V gene is TRBV10-3, the J gene TRBJ1-1, with 7 nucleotides matching TRBD1. The CDR3 is 14 amino acids. V trimming: 3 bases; J trimming: 4 bases; junction bases outside the gene matches: 5. Germline lookup yields CDR1 ENHRY and CDR2 SYGVKD. As DNA, the CDR3 is TGTGCCATCAGTGAACAGGGGATACTCACTGAAGCTTTCTTT. This codes for CAISEQGILTEAFF.

This clonotype has at least ten counts. This chain links TRBV7-8 with TRBJ2-3, with 7 bases that match TRBD2. The V gene end was trimmed by 5 bases and the J gene end by 0 bases; junction bases not matched to a gene: 5. The CDR3 length is 15 residues. The germline CDR1 and CDR2 sequences are SGHVS and FQNEAQ. CDR3 amino acids: CASSPERGSTDTQYF. As DNA, the CDR3 is TGTGCCAGCAGCCCTGAGCGGGGCAGCACAGATACGCAGTATTTT. The whole variable domain, filled in from reference TRBV7-8 and TRBJ2-3, reads GAGVSQSPRYKVAKRGQDVALRCDPISGHVSLFWYQQALGQGPEFLTYFQNEAQLDKSGLPSDRFFAERPEGSVSTLKIQRTQQEDSAVYLCASSPERGSTDTQYFGPGTRLTVL.

Details on this clonotype: A much larger clone lies a single base off, so this may be a read error. The chain employs TRBV29-1 and TRBJ2-5; 7 bases align to TRBD2. Germline values: CDR1 SQVTM, CDR2 ANQGSEA. The CDR3 consists of 13 residues. The trim removed 6 bases at V and 11 bases at J, leaving 15 bases unmatched. In DNA form, the CDR3 reads TGCAGCGTGGGAGTGGTGGGGGGGAATGAGCAGTACTTC. It translates to CSVGVVGGNEQYF.

As to this clonotype: A single base separates this from a much larger clone, so it may be a read error. The J gene is TRBJ2-1, the V gene TRBV6-1; D not resolved. CDR1 is MNHNS, CDR2 SASEGT, per germline. Trimming took off 2 bases at V and 13 bases at J, with 6 bases between the two ends. CDR3 length: 10 residues. In DNA, the CDR3 is TGTGCCAGCAGTGAATACAGCCAGTTCTTC. Translating it yields CASSEYSQFF.

The gene calls are TRBV27 and TRBJ2-3, with D unresolved. Germline V gene data show CDR1 as MNHEY and CDR2 as SMNVEV (reference sequence). This CDR3 contains 15 residues. Trimming removed 6 bases at V and 1 base at J, with 14 bases between. CDR3 amino acids: CASSFRADRTDTQYF. Written as DNA, the CDR3 is TGTGCCAGCAGCTTCCGAGCAGACCGCACAGATACGCAGTATTTT.

The table lists this clonotype with a count of one. A much larger clonotype is one base distant, so this may be a read error. CDR3 protein: CARRVGAETQYF. The CDR3 DNA is TGTGCCCGCAGGGTAGGGGCGGAGACCCAGTACTTC. This chain links TRBV6-2 or TRBV6-3 with TRBJ2-5; TRBD1 is a possible D gene (5 bases). CDR3 length: 12 amino acids. CDR1 is MNHEY and CDR2 is SVGEGT in the germline V gene.

This clonotype occurred many times. CDR3 in amino acids: CASRPTGLLGTEAFF. The CDR3 DNA reads as TGTGCCAGCAGACCCACAGGGTTGTTGGGCACTGAAGCTTTCTTT. The chain couples TRBV6-6 to TRBJ1-1; D may be TRBD1 (6 bases). Trimming left V 6 bases short and J 4 bases short, with 18 bases between. CDR1 MNHNY and CDR2 SVGAGI come from the germline V gene (reference sequence). The CDR3 is 15 residues long.

Of note for this clonotype: A single base separates this from a much larger clone, so it may be a read error. This sequence joins TRBV7-9 and TRBJ2-5; 7 bases are shared with TRBD2. Germline V gives CDR1 SEHNR, CDR2 FQNEAQ (reference sequence). The CDR3 extends over 15 amino acids. The CDR3 DNA sequence: TGTGCCAGCAGACCGGGGACTTCGGGGAGGGAGACCCGGTACTTC. It translates to CASRPGTSGRETRYF.

Notes on this clonotype: A much bigger clone sits one base away, suggesting this may be a read error. The genes are TRBV7-2 and TRBJ2-7; 10 bases match TRBD2. Germline V gene lookup returns CDR1 SGHTA and CDR2 FQGNSA. V dropped 6 bases and J dropped 7; count of bases not matched to a gene: 15. This CDR3 contains 16 residues. The chain's CDR3 is CASRRAWSGGGNEQYF. The CDR3 DNA sequence: TGTGCCAGCAGACGGGCCTGGAGCGGGGGGGGCAATGAGCAGTACTTC.